The 7 T cell receptor beta chains below were found in one sample sequenced in a study of blood T cell repertoires in COVID-19. TCRdb's table, derived via immunoSEQ multiplex PCR, lists solely in-frame clones and lacks some. The sample lists 55,000 to 75,000 clones, approximately 83% seen once, with about 8.8% in the top ten. Sequencing was done on a sample of peripheral blood. These receptors were taken from an elderly man with COVID-19, enrolled during active disease.

The rearrangement links TRBV2 to TRBJ1-3; 7 bases match TRBD1. Germline assignment: CDR1 SNHLY and CDR2 FYNNEI. J lost 3 bases, V lost 2 bases, and 7 bases had no gene match. The CDR3 covers 16 residues. The DNA of the CDR3 is TGTGCCAGCAGTGAAAGTGGACAGGTACTTGGAAACACCATATATTTT. Residues: CASSESGQVLGNTIYF. Full variable domain (rest looked up from reference TRBV2 and TRBJ1-3): EPEVTQTPSHQVTQMGQEVILRCVPISNHLYFYWYRQILGQKVEFLVSFYNNEISEKSEIFDDQFSVERPDGSNFTLKIRSTKLEDSAMYFCASSESGQVLGNTIYFGEGSWLTVV.

V gene TRBV3-1 (or the pseudogene TRBV3-2) combines with J gene TRBJ1-2; 8 bases fit TRBD1. The germline V gene encodes CDR1 LGHDT and CDR2 YNNKEL (reference sequence). The CDR3 loop spans 13 amino acids. V lost 4 bases, J lost 8 bases, and 6 bases stayed unmatched. CDR3 DNA: TGTGCCAGCAGCCTGGACAGGGATGGCGGCTACACCTTC. Translating it yields CASSLDRDGGYTF.

This clone was detected a few times. The chain has TRBV10-3 and TRBJ2-5; weak D call: TRBD1 (6 bases). Germline-derived CDR1 and CDR2 are ENHRY and SYGVKD. Trimming removed 2 bases from V and 7 bases from J, with 14 bases in between. The CDR3 extends over 14 amino acids. The CDR3: CAISEEAGVGTQYF. CDR3 in DNA: TGTGCCATCAGTGAGGAGGCAGGGGTTGGGACCCAGTACTTC.

The chain recombines TRBV6-5 with TRBJ1-4; D is possibly TRBD1 (5 bases). Trimming shortened V by 2 bases and J by 7 bases, and 11 bases separated the two germline ends. The CDR3 is 14 residues long. Germline assignment: CDR1 MNHEY and CDR2 SVGAGI. The CDR3 here is CASSYGRAGEKLFF. The CDR3 DNA sequence: TGTGCCAGCAGTTACGGCAGGGCAGGTGAAAAACTGTTTTTT.

The chain is built from TRBV5-1 and TRBJ2-1; TRBD2 agrees at 9 bases. In germline, CDR1 is SGHRS, CDR2 YFSETQ. The CDR3 sequence is 15 residues long. V shed 0 bases, J shed 7 bases, and the junction held 5 bases outside the gene matches. The CDR3, as DNA: TGCGCCAGCAGCTTGGTTGGCGGGGGGGCAAATGAGCAGTTCTTC. The encoded protein is CASSLVGGGANEQFF.

J is TRBJ1-2 and V is TRBV29-1; 7 positions agree with TRBD1. Germline values: CDR1 SQVTM, CDR2 ANQGSEA. CDR3 length equals 13 residues. V dropped 4 bases and J dropped 6; count of bases not matched to a gene: 8. Written as DNA, the CDR3 is TGCAGCGTTGGAGGGGGACAGAGTAATGGCTACACCTTC. Translation: CSVGGGQSNGYTF.

The V and J genes are TRBV28 and TRBJ1-1; D is undetermined. This CDR3 is built from 13 residues. V lost 10 bases and J lost 0, with 12 bases in between. Germline loops: CDR1 MDHEN, CDR2 SYDVKM. CDR3 bases: TGTGCCACGGTGATATCTGTGAACACTGAAGCTTTCTTT. Amino acid sequence: CATVISVNTEAFF.